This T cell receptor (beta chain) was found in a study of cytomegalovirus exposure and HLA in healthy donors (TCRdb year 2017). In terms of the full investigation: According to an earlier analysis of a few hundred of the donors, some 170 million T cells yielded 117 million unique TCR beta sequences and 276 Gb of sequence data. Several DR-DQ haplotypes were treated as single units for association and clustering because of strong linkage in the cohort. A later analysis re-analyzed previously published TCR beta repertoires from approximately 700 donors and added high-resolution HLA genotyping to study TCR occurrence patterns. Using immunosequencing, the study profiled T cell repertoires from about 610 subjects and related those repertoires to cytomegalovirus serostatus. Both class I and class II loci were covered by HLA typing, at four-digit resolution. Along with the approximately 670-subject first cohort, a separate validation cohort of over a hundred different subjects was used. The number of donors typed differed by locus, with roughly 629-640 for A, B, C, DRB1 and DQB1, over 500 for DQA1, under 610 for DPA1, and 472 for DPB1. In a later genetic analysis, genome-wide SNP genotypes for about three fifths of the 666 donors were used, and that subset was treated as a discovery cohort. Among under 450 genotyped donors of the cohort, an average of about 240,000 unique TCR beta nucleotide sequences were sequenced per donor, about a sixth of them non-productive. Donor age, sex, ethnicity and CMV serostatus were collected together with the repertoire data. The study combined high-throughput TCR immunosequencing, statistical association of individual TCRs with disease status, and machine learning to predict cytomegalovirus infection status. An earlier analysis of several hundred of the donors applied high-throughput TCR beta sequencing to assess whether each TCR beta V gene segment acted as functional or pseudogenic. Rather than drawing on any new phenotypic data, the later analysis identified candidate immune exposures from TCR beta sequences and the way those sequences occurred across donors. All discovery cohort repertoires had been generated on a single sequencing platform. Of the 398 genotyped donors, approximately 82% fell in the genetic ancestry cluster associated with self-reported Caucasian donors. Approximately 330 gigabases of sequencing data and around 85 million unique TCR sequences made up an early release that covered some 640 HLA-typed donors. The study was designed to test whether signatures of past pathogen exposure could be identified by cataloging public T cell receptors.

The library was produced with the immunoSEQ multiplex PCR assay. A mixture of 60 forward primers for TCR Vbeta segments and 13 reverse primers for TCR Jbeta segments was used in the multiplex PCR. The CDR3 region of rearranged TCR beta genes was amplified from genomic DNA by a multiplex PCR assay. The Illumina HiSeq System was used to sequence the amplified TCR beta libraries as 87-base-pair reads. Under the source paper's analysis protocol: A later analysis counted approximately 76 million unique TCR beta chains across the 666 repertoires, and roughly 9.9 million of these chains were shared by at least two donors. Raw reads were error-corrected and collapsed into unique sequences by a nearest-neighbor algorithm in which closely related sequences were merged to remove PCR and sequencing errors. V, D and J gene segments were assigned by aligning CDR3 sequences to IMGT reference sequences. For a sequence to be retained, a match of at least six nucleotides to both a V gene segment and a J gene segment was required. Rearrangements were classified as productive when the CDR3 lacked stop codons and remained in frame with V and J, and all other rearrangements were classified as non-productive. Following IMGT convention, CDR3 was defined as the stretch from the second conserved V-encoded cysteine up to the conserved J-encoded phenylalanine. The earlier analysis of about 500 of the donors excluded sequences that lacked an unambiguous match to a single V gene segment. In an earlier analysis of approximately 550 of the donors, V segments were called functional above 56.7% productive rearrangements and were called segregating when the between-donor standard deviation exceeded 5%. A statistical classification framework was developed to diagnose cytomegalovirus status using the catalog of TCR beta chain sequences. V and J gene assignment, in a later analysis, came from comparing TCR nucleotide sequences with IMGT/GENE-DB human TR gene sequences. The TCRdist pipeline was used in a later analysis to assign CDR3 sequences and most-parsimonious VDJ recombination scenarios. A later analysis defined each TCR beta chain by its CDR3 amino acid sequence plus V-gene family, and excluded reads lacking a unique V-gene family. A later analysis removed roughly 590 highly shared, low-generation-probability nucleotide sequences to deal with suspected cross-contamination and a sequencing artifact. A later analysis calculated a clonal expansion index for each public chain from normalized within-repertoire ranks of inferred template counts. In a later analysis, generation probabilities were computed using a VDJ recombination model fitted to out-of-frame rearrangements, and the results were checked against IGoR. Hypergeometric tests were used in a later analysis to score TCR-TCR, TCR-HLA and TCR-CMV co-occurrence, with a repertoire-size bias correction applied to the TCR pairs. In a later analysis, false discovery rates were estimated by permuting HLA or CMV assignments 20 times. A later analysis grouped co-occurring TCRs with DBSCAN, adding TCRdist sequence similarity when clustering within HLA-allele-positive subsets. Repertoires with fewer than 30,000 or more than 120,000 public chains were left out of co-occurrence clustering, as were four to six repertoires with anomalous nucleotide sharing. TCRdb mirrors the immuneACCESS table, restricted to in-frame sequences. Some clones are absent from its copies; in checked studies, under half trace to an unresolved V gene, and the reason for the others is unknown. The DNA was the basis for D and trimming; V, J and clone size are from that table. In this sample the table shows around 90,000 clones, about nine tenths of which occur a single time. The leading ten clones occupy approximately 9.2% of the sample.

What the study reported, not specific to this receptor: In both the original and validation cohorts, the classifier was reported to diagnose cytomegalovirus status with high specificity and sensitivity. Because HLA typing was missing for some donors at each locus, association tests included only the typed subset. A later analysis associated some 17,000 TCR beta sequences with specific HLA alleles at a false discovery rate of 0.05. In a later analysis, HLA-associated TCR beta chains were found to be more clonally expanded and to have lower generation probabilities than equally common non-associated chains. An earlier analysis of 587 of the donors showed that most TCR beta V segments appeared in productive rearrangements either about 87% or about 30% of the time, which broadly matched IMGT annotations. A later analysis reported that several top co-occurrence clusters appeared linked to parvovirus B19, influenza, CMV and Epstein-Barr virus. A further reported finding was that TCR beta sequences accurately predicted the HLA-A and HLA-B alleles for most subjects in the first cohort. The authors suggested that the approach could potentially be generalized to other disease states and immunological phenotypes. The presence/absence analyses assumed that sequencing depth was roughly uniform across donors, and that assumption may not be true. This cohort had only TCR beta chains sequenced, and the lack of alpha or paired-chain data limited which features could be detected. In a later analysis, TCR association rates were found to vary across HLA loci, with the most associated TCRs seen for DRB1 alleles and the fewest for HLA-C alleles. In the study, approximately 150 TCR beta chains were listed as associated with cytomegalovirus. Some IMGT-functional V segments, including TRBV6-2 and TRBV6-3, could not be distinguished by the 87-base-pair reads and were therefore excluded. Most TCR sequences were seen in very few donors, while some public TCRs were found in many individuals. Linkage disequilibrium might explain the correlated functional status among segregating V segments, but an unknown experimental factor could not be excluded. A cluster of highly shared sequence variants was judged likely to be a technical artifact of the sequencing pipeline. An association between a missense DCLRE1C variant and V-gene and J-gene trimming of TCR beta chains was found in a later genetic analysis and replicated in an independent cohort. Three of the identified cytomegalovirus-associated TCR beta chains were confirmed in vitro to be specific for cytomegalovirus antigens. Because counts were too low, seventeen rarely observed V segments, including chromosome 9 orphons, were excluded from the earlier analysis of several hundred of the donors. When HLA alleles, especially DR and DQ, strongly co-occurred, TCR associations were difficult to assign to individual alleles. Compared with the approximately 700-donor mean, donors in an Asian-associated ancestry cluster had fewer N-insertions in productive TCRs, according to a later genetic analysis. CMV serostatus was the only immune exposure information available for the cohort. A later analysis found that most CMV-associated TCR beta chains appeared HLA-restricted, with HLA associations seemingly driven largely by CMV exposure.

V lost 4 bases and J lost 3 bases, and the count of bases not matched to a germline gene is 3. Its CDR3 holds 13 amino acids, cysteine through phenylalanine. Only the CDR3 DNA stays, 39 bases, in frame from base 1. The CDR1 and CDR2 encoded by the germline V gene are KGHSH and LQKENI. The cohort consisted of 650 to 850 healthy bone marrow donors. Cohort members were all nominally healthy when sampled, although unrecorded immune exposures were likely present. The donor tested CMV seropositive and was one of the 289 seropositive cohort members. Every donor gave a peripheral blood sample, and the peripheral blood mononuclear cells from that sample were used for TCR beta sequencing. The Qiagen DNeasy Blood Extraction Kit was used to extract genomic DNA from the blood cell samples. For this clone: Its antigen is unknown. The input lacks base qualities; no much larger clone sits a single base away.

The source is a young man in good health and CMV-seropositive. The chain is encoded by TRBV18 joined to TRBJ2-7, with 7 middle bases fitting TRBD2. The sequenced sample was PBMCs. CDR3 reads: CASSRDYFYEQYF. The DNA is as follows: TGTGCCAGCTCACGGGACTACTTCTACGAGCAGTACTTC.